Listed here are 31 T cell receptor beta chains from one sample, sequenced in a study of read filtering for tumor transcriptome and immune sequencing (dated by TCRdb to about 2020). Instrument on record: Illumina HiSeq 4000. TCR libraries were built from 400 ng RNA with the Immunoverse kit, using molecular barcoded adaptors covering alpha/delta and beta/gamma chains. In TCRdb, the public reads were trimmed at Q25 with fastp and aligned with MiXCR, with productive beta chains retained. Duplicate CDR3 protein sequences are folded into a single record with the most common DNA and genes. Here the sample has around 140,000 distinct CDR3 sequences; under 15% occur a single time. Clones ranked in the top ten supply about 8.6% of the sample. Specimen: a population of CD138-negative cells sorted from bone marrow. The label giving this sample's cell subset or site can be read as: bone marrow mononuclear cells depleted of CD138+ plasma/myeloma cells by negative magnetic selection. The receptor set was obtained from a donor over 35 with multiple myeloma.

About this clonotype: A much larger clone lies a single base off, so this may be a read error. J is TRBJ2-5 and V is TRBV12-3 or TRBV12-4; TRBD1 or TRBD2 may be the D gene (6 bases each). This CDR3 has 15 residues. CDR3 DNA sequence: TGTGCCAGCAGTTCCGAACTACAGGAGGGGGAGACCCAGTGCTTC. Translation gives CASSSELQEGETQCF.

The V gene is TRBV5-1, the J gene TRBJ2-3; perhaps TRBD1 as D (6 bases). Trimming cost V 5 bases and J 5 bases, with 12 bases left between them. Germline V CDR1 and CDR2: SGHRS, YFSETQ. CDR3 length equals 13 residues. In DNA form, the CDR3 reads TGCGCCAGCAGTAGACAGGTCGGAGATACGCAGTATTTT. Protein product: CASSRQVGDTQYF.

This clonotype was seen at least ten times. The rearrangement joins TRBV4-1 to TRBJ2-1; D is ambiguous. This CDR3 has 15 residues. Trimming took off 0 bases at V and 5 bases at J, with 11 bases between the two ends. Germline V gives CDR1 MGHRA, CDR2 YSYEKL. CDR3 in DNA: TGCGCCAGCAGCCAAGAAGGGCTAGTCCACAATGAGCAGTTCTTC. Amino acid sequence: CASSQEGLVHNEQFF.

This clonotype was detected many times. This chain joins TRBV27 and TRBJ2-1, with D unclear. Germline-derived CDR1 and CDR2 are MNHEY and SMNVEV (reference sequence). The length of the CDR3 is 17 residues. V was cut by 6 bases and J by 3 bases, with 21 bases left in between. CDR3 region: CASSPTHGEVIYNEQFF. The CDR3, as DNA: TGTGCCAGCAGCCCAACCCATGGAGAGGTGATCTACAATGAGCAGTTCTTC.

This clonotype has a count of ten or more. V is TRBV9 and J is TRBJ2-2; D tentatively reads TRBD1 or TRBD2 (5 bases each). Germline assignment: CDR1 SGDLS and CDR2 YYNGEE. V was trimmed by 4 bases and J by 0 bases, leaving 10 bases between them. This CDR3 comprises 15 residues. The CDR3 bases are TGTGCCAGCAGCCCCCGGGACCCGAACACCGGGGAGCTGTTTTTT. It yields the protein CASSPRDPNTGELFF.

The table lists this clonotype with many counts. This CDR3 is CASSSGTSRAHSQYF. The CDR3 DNA is TGTGCCAGCAGCTCCGGGACTAGCCGGGCCCATTCGCAGTATTTT. The chain has TRBV7-8 and TRBJ2-3, with 9 bases identical to TRBD2. With V trimmed by 4 bases and J by 10 bases, 12 bases remained unmatched. CDR1 and CDR2 (germline): SGHVS, FQNEAQ. The CDR3 consists of 15 residues.

J is TRBJ2-5 and V is TRBV20-1, with unresolved D. V was pared by 3 bases and J by 5 bases, with 10 bases between. The CDR3 contains 12 residues. From germline, CDR1 is DFQATT and CDR2 SNEGSKA (reference sequence). Here the CDR3 DNA reads TGCAGTGCTAGCACAGCGAGCGAGACCCAGTACTTC. Its translation: CSASTASETQYF.

The CDR3 here is CASSLDPVETQYF. The CDR3 DNA reads TGTGCCAGCAGCTTAGACCCAGTAGAGACCCAGTACTTC. This rearrangement joins TRBV7-9 to TRBJ2-5; no reliable D call. Germline CDR1 is SEHNR and CDR2 is FQNEAQ (reference sequence). The V and J ends lost 1 base and 4 bases respectively, with 7 bases between them. The CDR3 is 13 amino acids.

The sample holds many counts of this clonotype. The chain couples TRBV5-1 to TRBJ2-3; 7 nucleotides align to TRBD2. From germline, CDR1 is SGHRS and CDR2 YFSETQ. V lost 2 bases to trimming and J lost 4 bases; unmatched junction nucleotides: 4. This CDR3 comprises 14 residues. As DNA, the CDR3 is TGCGCCAGCAGCTTTGCGGGAGTACCAGATACGCAGTATTTT. Translated: CASSFAGVPDTQYF. Full variable domain (outside the CDR3, taken from reference TRBV5-1 and TRBJ2-3): KAGVTQTPRYLIKTRGQQVTLSCSPISGHRSVSWYQQTPGQGLQFLFEYFSETQRNKGNFPGRFSGRQFSNSRSEMNVSTLELGDSALYLCASSFAGVPDTQYFGPGTRLTVL.

This clonotype has at least ten counts. The J gene is TRBJ2-1, the V gene TRBV6-5; TRBD2 agrees at 15 bases. The CDR3 has 16 residues. With V trimmed by 6 bases and J by 1 base, 1 base remained unmatched. Germline CDR1 and CDR2: MNHEY and SVGAGI. The CDR3 region is CASSGTSGGSYNEQFF. In DNA, the CDR3 is TGTGCCAGCAGCGGGACTAGCGGGGGGTCCTACAATGAGCAGTTCTTC.

This clonotype was seen many times. The V and J genes are TRBV20-1 and TRBJ2-5; 12 bases agree with TRBD2. The germline gives CDR1 DFQATT, CDR2 SNEGSKA (reference sequence). V trimming: 6 bases; J trimming: 4 bases; junction bases outside the gene matches: 15. This CDR3 comprises 17 residues. CDR3 in amino acids: CSAKNIRLAGVLETQYF. For the CDR3, the DNA is TGCAGTGCCAAGAATATTAGACTAGCGGGAGTGTTAGAGACCCAGTACTTC.

In its sample, this clonotype was seen many times. The chain links TRBV5-1 to TRBJ2-5; TRBD2 agrees at 10 bases. The length of the CDR3 is 15 residues. Trimming took 4 bases from V and 2 from J; bases not matched to a gene: 5. Per germline, CDR1 SGHRS and CDR2 YFSETQ. The CDR3 region has the DNA TGCGCCAGCAGCCCGGGACTAGCGCAACAAGAGACCCAGTACTTC. This sequence encodes CASSPGLAQQETQYF. Using reference TRBV5-1 and TRBJ2-5 for the parts outside the CDR3, the full variable domain is KAGVTQTPRYLIKTRGQQVTLSCSPISGHRSVSWYQQTPGQGLQFLFEYFSETQRNKGNFPGRFSGRQFSNSRSEMNVSTLELGDSALYLCASSPGLAQQETQYFGPGTRLLVL.

At least ten counts were recorded for this clonotype. The V gene is TRBV20-1, the J gene TRBJ2-7; D not resolved. Germline V gene data show CDR1 as DFQATT and CDR2 as SNEGSKA (reference sequence). CDR3 length equals 11 residues. Trimming took 1 base from V and 7 from J, leaving 8 bases between them. CDR3 protein: CSARVTGEQYF. CDR3 DNA sequence: TGCAGTGCTAGAGTCACCGGGGAGCAGTACTTC.

This clonotype was counted many times. This chain links TRBV12-3 or TRBV12-4 with TRBJ1-2, with D maybe TRBD1 (6 bases). This CDR3 is 14 amino acids long. The V gene lost 5 bases and the J gene lost 8 bases, with 18 bases spanning the gap. CDR3 DNA: TGTGCCAGCAGTCCTAACAGGGTCGGAGGAGGCTACACCTTC. As protein: CASSPNRVGGGYTF.

This clonotype was picked up many times. The rearrangement joins TRBV12-5 to TRBJ2-7, with D possibly being TRBD2 (6 bases). This CDR3 is built from 11 residues. The ends were cut back, 0 bases at V and 11 bases at J, with 8 bases in the middle. Germline V gene lookup returns CDR1 LGHNT and CDR2 FRNRAP. In nucleotides, the CDR3 is TGTGCTAGTGGTTTGGTACGGGAGAAGTACTTC. This codes for CASGLVREKYF. The full variable domain, with the rest looked up from reference TRBV12-5 and TRBJ2-7, is DARVTQTPRHKVTEMGQEVTMRCQPILGHNTVFWYRQTMMQGLELLAYFRNRAPLDDSGMPKDRFSAEMPDATLATLKIQPSEPRDSAVYFCASGLVREKYFGPGTRLTVT.

The J gene is TRBJ1-5, the V gene TRBV19; 8 bases fit TRBD1. V dropped 6 bases and J dropped 5; count of bases not matched to a gene: 9. Germline values: CDR1 LNHDA, CDR2 SQIVND (reference sequence). CDR3 size: 15 residues. CDR3: CASRRPDRGDQPQHF. The CDR3 region has the DNA TGTGCCAGTAGAAGACCTGACAGGGGCGATCAGCCCCAGCATTTT.

Many counts were recorded for this clonotype. The chain combines TRBV20-1 with TRBJ1-3; D ambiguous. Germline assignment: CDR1 DFQATT and CDR2 SNEGSKA (reference sequence). This CDR3 is built from 14 residues. V was pared by 0 bases and J by 8 bases, with 14 bases between. Here the CDR3 reads CSARDPSPRDTIYF. CDR3 sequence (DNA): TGCAGTGCTAGAGATCCCAGTCCCCGAGACACCATATATTTT.

This clonotype was seen ten or more times. This chain uses TRBV6-5 with TRBJ1-1; D is ambiguous. The CDR3 loop spans 16 amino acids. Germline values: CDR1 MNHEY, CDR2 SVGAGI. With 2 bases removed from V and 1 base from J, the gap between germline ends came to 14 bases. The DNA for the CDR3 is TGTGCCAGCAGTTACACCTTTGGGGTGGGGAACACTGAAGCTTTCTTT. This encodes CASSYTFGVGNTEAFF.

This clonotype was counted at least ten times. The CDR3: CSARYLAGGEYEQYF. The CDR3 DNA reads as TGCAGTGCTAGGTACCTAGCGGGAGGAGAGTACGAGCAGTACTTC. The chain couples TRBV20-1 to TRBJ2-7, with 11 nucleotides matching TRBD2. The V gene end was trimmed by 3 bases and the J gene end by 4 bases; junction bases not matched to a gene: 8. From germline, CDR1 is DFQATT and CDR2 SNEGSKA (reference sequence). This CDR3 spans 15 amino acids.

The table lists this clonotype with many counts. This CDR3 reads CASSQEAAGEQYF. DNA for the CDR3: TGCGCCAGCAGCCAAGAGGCGGCAGGCGAGCAGTACTTC. V usage is TRBV4-3 and J usage is TRBJ2-7, with no clear D. V was pared by 0 bases and J by 6 bases, with 9 bases between. CDR1 is LGHNA, CDR2 YSLEER, per germline. The CDR3 runs 13 residues.

This clonotype appeared a few times. One junction end disagrees with the germline gene, perhaps due to a read error. This chain joins TRBV6-5 and TRBJ2-5, with 12 bases fitting TRBD2. Per germline, CDR1 MNHEY and CDR2 SVGAGI. There are 16 residues in the CDR3. CDR3 coding DNA: TGTGCCAGCCGTTACTCCGGGACTAGCGGGCAAGAGACCCAGTACTTC. Its protein product is CASRYSGTSGQETQYF.

With respect to this clonotype: A much larger clone is a single base away; this may be a read error. V is TRBV29-1 and J is TRBJ2-3, with D uncertain. CDR1 SQVTM and CDR2 ANQGSEA come from the germline V gene. The germline V and J ends were trimmed by 2 bases and 8 bases, with 14 bases remaining between them. This CDR3 is built from 13 residues. The CDR3 nucleotides read TGCAGCGTTGAACCCCAAGGCGCAGGTACGCAGTATTTT. It is translated as CSVEPQGAGTQYF.

This clonotype was recorded at least ten times. The chain employs TRBV9 and TRBJ2-1; 10 nucleotides line up with TRBD2. Germline V lookup: CDR1 SGDLS, CDR2 YYNGEE. The CDR3 totals 15 residues. With V trimmed by 7 bases and J by 0 bases, 4 bases remained unmatched. The CDR3 loop reads CASGRLAGSYNEQFF. CDR3 in DNA: TGTGCCAGCGGTCGACTAGCGGGCTCCTACAATGAGCAGTTCTTC.

This clonotype was detected a few times. The chain is built from TRBV3-1 and TRBJ2-3; 13 bases match TRBD2. V lost 4 bases to trimming and J lost 9 bases; unmatched junction nucleotides: 7. CDR1 LGHDT and CDR2 YNNKEL come from the germline V gene (reference sequence). The CDR3 length is 15 residues. The CDR3 spells CASSPTSGRQGTQYF. CDR3 coding DNA: TGTGCCAGCAGCCCGACTAGCGGGAGGCAGGGGACGCAGTATTTT.

Concerning this clonotype: Since a much larger clone is just one base distant, this may be a read error. The V and J genes are TRBV7-9 and TRBJ1-1, with D possibly being TRBD1 (6 bases). The CDR3 consists of 14 residues. The germline V gene encodes CDR1 SEHNR and CDR2 FQNEAQ (reference sequence). CDR3 residues: CASISDRMNTGAFF. In DNA, the CDR3 is TGTGCCAGCATCTCGGACAGAATGAACACTGGAGCTTTCTTT.

This clonotype was observed many times. The gene calls are TRBV9 and TRBJ2-7, with unresolved D. Germline CDR1 and CDR2: SGDLS and YYNGEE. This CDR3 spans 13 amino acids. The germline V and J ends were trimmed by 0 bases and 1 base, with 5 bases remaining between them. The CDR3 bases are TGTGCCAGCAGCGTAGGTGGTTCCTACGAGCAGTACTTC. Its protein product is CASSVGGSYEQYF.

This clonotype was found many times. The CDR3 protein is CSVEGFEGGPLRQETQYF. Written as DNA, the CDR3 is TGCAGCGTTGAAGGGTTTGAGGGAGGGCCACTCCGACAAGAGACCCAGTACTTC. This chain uses TRBV29-1 with TRBJ2-5; 7 bases fit TRBD2. The CDR3 runs to 18 residues. J was trimmed by 2 bases and V by 1 base; bases with no gene match: 16. CDR1 is SQVTM, CDR2 ANQGSEA, per germline.

Ten or more counts support this clonotype. V and J are TRBV10-3 and TRBJ2-2; D gene uncertain. Germline CDR1 ENHRY, CDR2 SYGVKD. CDR3 length: 11 amino acids. Trimming removed 3 bases at V and 8 bases at J, with 4 bases between. Here the CDR3 reads CAISDTGELFF. The CDR3 coding sequence is TGTGCCATCAGTGATACTGGGGAGCTGTTTTTT.

There are many counts of this clonotype. The genes are TRBV18 and TRBJ2-2, with 13 bases aligning to TRBD2. CDR1 and CDR2 from the germline V gene are KGHSH and LQKENI. Losses at the gene ends were 6 bases for V and 7 bases for J; bases not matched to a gene: 8. The CDR3 is 16 amino acids. The CDR3 is CASSGTSGVQGGELFF. DNA of the CDR3: TGTGCCAGCTCCGGGACTAGCGGGGTCCAAGGCGGGGAGCTGTTTTTT.

This clonotype appeared many times. The chain employs TRBV7-9 and TRBJ2-1; D is uncertain. Per germline, CDR1 SEHNR and CDR2 FQNEAQ (reference sequence). This CDR3 has 12 residues. Trimming removed 4 bases from V and 15 bases from J, with 16 bases in between. The CDR3, as DNA: TGTGCCAGCAGCTCCAGACCCGATAGACCGTTCTTC. It codes for CASSSRPDRPFF.

As for this clonotype: Given a much more abundant clone one base away, this may be a read error. The genes are TRBV6-2 or TRBV6-3 and TRBJ2-7; a possible D gene is TRBD1 (6 bases). The V gene lost 8 bases and the J gene lost 3 bases, with 14 bases spanning the gap. CDR1 is MNHEY and CDR2 is SVGEGT in the germline V gene. The CDR3 is made up of 13 amino acids. In DNA form, the CDR3 reads TGTGCCAGCGGCTCGGGACATCGCTACGAGCAGTACTTC. Translated, it gives CASGSGHRYEQYF.